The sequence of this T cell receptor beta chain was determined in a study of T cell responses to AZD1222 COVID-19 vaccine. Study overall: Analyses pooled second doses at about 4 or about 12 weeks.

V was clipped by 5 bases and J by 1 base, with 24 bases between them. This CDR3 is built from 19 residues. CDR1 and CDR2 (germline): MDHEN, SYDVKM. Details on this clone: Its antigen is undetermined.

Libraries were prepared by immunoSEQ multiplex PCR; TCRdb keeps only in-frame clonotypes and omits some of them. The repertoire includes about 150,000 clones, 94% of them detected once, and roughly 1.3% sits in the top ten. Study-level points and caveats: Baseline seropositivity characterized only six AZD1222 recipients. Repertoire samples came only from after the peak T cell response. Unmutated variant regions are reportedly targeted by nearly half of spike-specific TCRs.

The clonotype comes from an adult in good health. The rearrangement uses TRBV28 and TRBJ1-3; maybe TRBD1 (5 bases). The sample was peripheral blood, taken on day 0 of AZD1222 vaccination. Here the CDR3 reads CASSTTFTPGTASGNTIYF. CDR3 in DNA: TGTGCCAGCAGTACAACTTTCACCCCTGGGACCGCTTCTGGAAACACCATATATTTT.